This T cell receptor (beta chain) was found in a study of CD8 T cells in Susac syndrome. Study in general: Treatment at blood withdrawal was none, corticosteroids, or intravenous immunoglobulin alone in Susac syndrome patients.

In its sample, this clonotype was seen once. Antigen: not known. General study points: The authors found no clonal expansion in Susac syndrome CD4+ T cell repertoires. It was acknowledged in the study that its TCR sequencing and HLA analysis involved a relatively small number of individuals.

The RNA, 0.5 to 1 ug, was put through reverse transcription using random hexamers. MiXCR, applied by TCRdb to the immunoSEQ multiplex PCR reads, yields one record per CDR3 protein. This table has tens of thousands of distinct CDR3 sequences, over 90% appearing once. This TCR came from a human donor with Susac syndrome. The sequencing sample was made of CD4+ T cells from PBMCs.

The DNA of the CDR3 is TGCAGTGCTAGCGACAGGGTTACTGAAGCTTTCTTT. It codes for CSASDRVTEAFF. This chain connects TRBV20-1 to TRBJ1-1; 7 bases are a match to TRBD1. Germline assignment: CDR1 DFQATT and CDR2 SNEGSKA (reference sequence). The length of the CDR3 is 12 residues. V lost 3 bases and J lost 5; bases outside the gene matches: 3.